The rows below give T cell receptor beta chains drawn from one sample of a study of shared clonotypes between healthy human individuals. Only in-frame clones appear in the TCRdb table, and some are missing; sequencing was by immunoSEQ multiplex PCR. Here the sample spans about 450,000 clones, roughly 77% being singletons. Sequenced sample: PBMCs. These receptors were obtained from a woman in her 40s in good health. Some clones in this sample may be carry-over from other donors' samples. The CDR3 runs from the conserved cysteine through the conserved F or W. A D gene is named only where the DNA matches it firmly. Some rows have no size entry. The others give once, few or many, or a class for an expanded clone.

j_call | d_call | clone_size | v_call | cdr3_aa | cdr3_nt
TRBJ2-7 | NA | NA | TRBV2 | CASSRGVGEQYF | TGTGCCAGCAGTCGTGGCGTGGGCGAGCAGTACTTC
TRBJ2-1 | NA | NA | TRBV7-3 | CASSLRGGPNEQFF | TGTGCCAGCAGCTTAAGAGGAGGACCCAATGAGCAGTTCTTC
TRBJ1-4 | NA | few | TRBV11-2 | CASSGGVSHEKLFF | TGTGCCAGCAGCGGAGGTGTTAGTCATGAAAAACTGTTTTTT
TRBJ1-5 | TRBD1 | few | TRBV19 | CASSPGAGTGGVGNQPQHF | TGTGCCAGTAGTCCCGGTGCCGGGACAGGGGGAGTTGGCAATCAGCCCCAGCATTTT
TRBJ2-7 | NA | NA | TRBV30 | CAWSETSDEQYF | TGTGCCTGGAGTGAGACTTCCGACGAGCAGTACTTC
TRBJ2-7 | NA | NA | TRBV11-2 | CASSLGDSYEQYF | TGTGCCAGCAGCTTAGGTGACAGCTACGAGCAGTACTTC
TRBJ1-1 | TRBD1 | NA | TRBV30 | CAWTGQGAPEAFF | TGTGCCTGGACCGGACAGGGGGCACCTGAAGCTTTCTTT
TRBJ2-7 | NA | NA | TRBV6-6 | CASSSSPKNYEQYF | TGTGCCAGCAGTTCCTCGCCGAAGAACTACGAGCAGTACTTC
TRBJ2-3 | NA | NA | TRBV7-9 | CASSFTRQATDTQYF | TGTGCCAGCAGCTTTACCCGGCAAGCTACAGATACGCAGTATTTT
TRBJ2-7 | NA | NA | TRBV25-1 | CASGGDRDAYEQYF | TGTGCCAGCGGAGGAGACCGGGACGCCTACGAGCAGTACTTC